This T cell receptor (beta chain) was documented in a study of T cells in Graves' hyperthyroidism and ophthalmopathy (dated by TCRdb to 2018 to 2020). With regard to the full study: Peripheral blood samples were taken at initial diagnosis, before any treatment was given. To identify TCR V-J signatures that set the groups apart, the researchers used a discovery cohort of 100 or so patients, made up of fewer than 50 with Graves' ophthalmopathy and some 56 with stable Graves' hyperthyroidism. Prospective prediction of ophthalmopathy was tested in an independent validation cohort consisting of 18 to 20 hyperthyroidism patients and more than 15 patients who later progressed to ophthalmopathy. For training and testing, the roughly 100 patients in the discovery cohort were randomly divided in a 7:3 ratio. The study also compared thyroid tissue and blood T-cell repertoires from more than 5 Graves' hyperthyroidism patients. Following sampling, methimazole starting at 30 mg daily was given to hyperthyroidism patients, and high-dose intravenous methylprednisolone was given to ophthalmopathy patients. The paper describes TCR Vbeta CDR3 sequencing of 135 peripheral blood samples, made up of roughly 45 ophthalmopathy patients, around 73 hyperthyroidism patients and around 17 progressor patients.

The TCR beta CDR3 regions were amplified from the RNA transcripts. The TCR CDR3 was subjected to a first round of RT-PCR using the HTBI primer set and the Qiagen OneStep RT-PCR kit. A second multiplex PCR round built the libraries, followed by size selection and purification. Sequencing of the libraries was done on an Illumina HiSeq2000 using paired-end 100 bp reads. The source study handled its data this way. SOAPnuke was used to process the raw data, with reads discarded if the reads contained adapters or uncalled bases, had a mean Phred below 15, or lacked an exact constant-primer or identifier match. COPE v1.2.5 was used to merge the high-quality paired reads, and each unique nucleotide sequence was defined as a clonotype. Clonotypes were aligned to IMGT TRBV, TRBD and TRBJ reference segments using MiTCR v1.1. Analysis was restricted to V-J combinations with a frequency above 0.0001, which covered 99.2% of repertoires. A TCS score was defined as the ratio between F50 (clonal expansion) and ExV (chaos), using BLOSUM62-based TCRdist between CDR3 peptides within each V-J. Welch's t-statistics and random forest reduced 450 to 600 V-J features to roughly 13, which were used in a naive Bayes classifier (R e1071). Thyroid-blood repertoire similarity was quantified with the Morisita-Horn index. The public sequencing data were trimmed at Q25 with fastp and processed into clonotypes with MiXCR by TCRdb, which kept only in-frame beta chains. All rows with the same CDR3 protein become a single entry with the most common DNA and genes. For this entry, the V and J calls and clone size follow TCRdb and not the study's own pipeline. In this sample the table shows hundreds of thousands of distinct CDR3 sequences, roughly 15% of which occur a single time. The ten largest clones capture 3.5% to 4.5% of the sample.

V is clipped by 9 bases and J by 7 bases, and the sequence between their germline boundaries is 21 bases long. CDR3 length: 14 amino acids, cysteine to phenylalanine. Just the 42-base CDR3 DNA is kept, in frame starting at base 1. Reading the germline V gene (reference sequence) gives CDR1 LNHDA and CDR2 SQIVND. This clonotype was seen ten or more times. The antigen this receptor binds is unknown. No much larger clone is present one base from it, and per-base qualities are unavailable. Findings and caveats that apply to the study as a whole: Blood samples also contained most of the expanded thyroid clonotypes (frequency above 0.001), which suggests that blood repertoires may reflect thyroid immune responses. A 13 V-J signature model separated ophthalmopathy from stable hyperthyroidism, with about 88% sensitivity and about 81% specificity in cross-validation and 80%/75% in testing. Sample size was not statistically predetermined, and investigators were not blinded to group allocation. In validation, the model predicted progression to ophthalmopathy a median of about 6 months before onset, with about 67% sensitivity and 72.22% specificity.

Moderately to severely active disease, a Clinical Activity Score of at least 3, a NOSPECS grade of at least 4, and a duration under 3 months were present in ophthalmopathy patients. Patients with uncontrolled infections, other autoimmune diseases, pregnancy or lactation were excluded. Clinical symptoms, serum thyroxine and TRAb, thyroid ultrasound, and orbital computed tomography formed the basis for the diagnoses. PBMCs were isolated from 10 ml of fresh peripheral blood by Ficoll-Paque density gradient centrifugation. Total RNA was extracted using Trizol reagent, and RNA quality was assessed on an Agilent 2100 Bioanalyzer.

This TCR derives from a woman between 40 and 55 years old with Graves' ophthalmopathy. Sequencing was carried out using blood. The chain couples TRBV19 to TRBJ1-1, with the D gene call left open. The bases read TGTGCCAGCAGAACGGCCTATGGACGGCATGAAGCTTTCTTT. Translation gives CASRTAYGRHEAFF.